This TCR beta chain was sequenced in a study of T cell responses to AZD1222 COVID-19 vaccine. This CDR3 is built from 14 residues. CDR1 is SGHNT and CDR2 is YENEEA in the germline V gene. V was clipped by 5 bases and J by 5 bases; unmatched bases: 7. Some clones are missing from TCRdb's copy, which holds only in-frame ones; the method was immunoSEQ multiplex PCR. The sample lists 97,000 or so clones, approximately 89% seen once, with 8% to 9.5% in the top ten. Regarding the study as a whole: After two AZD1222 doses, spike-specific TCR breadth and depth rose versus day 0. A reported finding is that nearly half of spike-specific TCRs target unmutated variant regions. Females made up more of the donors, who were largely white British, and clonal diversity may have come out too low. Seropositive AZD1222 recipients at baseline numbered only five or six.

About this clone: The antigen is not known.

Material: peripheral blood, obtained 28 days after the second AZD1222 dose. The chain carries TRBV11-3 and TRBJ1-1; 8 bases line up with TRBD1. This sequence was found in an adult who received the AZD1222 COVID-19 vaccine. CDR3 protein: CASSPGQGGTEAFF. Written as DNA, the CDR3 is TGTGCCAGCAGCCCAGGACAGGGAGGGACTGAAGCTTTCTTT.